The following is a T cell receptor (beta chain) sequence with its context. The sample comes from a study of T cells in localized non-small cell lung cancer. This CDR3 is built from 17 residues. V lost 1 base and J 0 bases, leaving 14 bases between the germline ends. Looked up from germline, CDR1 is SGHKS and CDR2 is YYEKEE (reference sequence). Method: immunoSEQ multiplex PCR; TCRdb's copy keeps in-frame clones and lacks some. This table holds 25,000 or so clones, around nine tenths found once. The sample consisted of peripheral blood, taken before any cancer treatment. V gene TRBV5-5 combines with J gene TRBJ2-4; D might be TRBD2 (6 bases). This TCR was recovered from a female donor over 55 with stage I lung adenocarcinoma. The CDR3 region is CASSLSQGLIAKNIQYF. The CDR3, as DNA: TGTGCCAGCAGCTTGAGCCAGGGACTTATAGCCAAAAACATTCAGTACTTC.